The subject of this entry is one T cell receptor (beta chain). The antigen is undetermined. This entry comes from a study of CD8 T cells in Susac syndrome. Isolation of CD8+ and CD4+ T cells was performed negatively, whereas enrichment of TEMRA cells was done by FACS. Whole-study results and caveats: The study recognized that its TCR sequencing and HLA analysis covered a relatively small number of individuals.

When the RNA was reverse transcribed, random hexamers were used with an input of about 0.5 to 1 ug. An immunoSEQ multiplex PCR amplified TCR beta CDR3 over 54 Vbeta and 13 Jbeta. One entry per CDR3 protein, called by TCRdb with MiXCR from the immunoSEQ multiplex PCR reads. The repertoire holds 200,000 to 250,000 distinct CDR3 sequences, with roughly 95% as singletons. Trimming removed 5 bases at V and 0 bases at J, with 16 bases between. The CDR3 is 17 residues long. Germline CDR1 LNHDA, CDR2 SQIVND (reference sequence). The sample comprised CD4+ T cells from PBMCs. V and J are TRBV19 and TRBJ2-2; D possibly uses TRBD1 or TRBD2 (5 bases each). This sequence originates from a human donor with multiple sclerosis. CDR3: CASSFPGRVTNTGELFF. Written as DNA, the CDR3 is TGTGCCAGTAGTTTTCCGGGACGCGTCACGAACACCGGGGAGCTGTTTTTT.